This T cell receptor beta chain comes out of a study of blood T cell repertoires in COVID-19. Study background: Samples taken during acute and convalescent COVID-19 were collected in the United States, Italy and Spain. PBMCs, B-cell-depleted T cells, or T cells were the source of the cDNA or gDNA that made up the material.

CDR3 length: 14 amino acids. CDR1 is LNHNV and CDR2 is YYDKDF in the germline V gene (reference sequence). V was shortened by 0 bases and J by 8 bases, with 11 bases between the two germline ends. Original processing notes: Nucleated cell counts were estimated from reference gene primer amplification. Here immunoSEQ multiplex PCR was the method, and the copy in TCRdb shows in-frame clones only, minus some. V and J calls and clone size are as listed in that table; D and trimming were resolved from the DNA. The profile shows around 120,000 clones, 87% of them singletons. This clonotype was obtained from an older woman with acute or convalescent COVID-19. The J gene is TRBJ1-5, the V gene TRBV15, with D perhaps TRBD1 (5 bases). Sequenced input: peripheral blood. As DNA, the CDR3 is TGTGCCACCAGCAGAGATCCAGGGCGTGAGCCCCAGCATTTT. Translated: CATSRDPGREPQHF. Complete variable domain (other parts from reference TRBV15 and TRBJ1-5): DAMVIQNPRYQVTQFGKPVTLSCSQTLNHNVMYWYQQKSSQAPKLLFHYYDKDFNNEADTPDNFQSRRPNTSFCFLDIRSPGLGDTAMYLCATSRDPGREPQHFGDGTRLSIL.